Shown below are 28 T cell receptor beta chains from a single sample sequenced in a study of cytomegalovirus exposure and HLA in healthy donors. Vbeta (60) and Jbeta (13) primers were used in the PCR. Some clones are missing from TCRdb's copy, which holds only in-frame ones; the method was immunoSEQ multiplex PCR. The table includes roughly 110,000 clones, 70% to 85% detected once. The sequencing input was PBMCs. These receptors were taken from a woman between 18 and 29 years old in good health and CMV-seronegative.

This sequence joins TRBV19 and TRBJ1-1, with TRBD1 identical over 7 bases. Unmatched junction bases numbered 10, after V lost 5 bases and J lost 10 bases. The CDR3 is made up of 13 amino acids. CDR1 LNHDA and CDR2 SQIVND come from the germline V gene (reference sequence). CDR3: CASSFTSTGTAFF. As DNA, the CDR3 is TGTGCCAGTAGTTTCACCTCGACAGGGACAGCTTTCTTT.

This clone was found a few times. In DNA form, the CDR3 reads TGCGCCAGCAGCCAAGGTCAAGCGGGAGGAGGGGTCGGGGAGCTGTTTTTT. This encodes CASSQGQAGGGVGELFF. The rearrangement joins TRBV4-1 to TRBJ2-2; 9 bases match TRBD2. With 1 base clipped from V and 7 bases from J, the junction kept 10 bases outside the gene matches. The CDR3 contains 17 residues. Germline CDR1 and CDR2: MGHRA and YSYEKL.

This chain joins TRBV28 and TRBJ1-4; 9 bases agree with TRBD1. This CDR3 has 15 amino acids. V was pared by 4 bases and J by 8 bases, with 8 bases of the junction left unmatched. Germline V gene lookup returns CDR1 MDHEN and CDR2 SYDVKM. The CDR3 loop is CASSSFGQGREKLFF. CDR3 bases: TGTGCCAGCAGTTCCTTCGGACAGGGGCGCGAAAAACTGTTTTTT.

This chain uses TRBV6-5 with TRBJ1-4, with 11 bases identical to TRBD1. V gave up 4 bases and J gave up 7 bases; unmatched junction bases: 5. This CDR3 comprises 15 residues. The germline V gene has CDR1 MNHEY and CDR2 SVGAGI. CDR3 sequence reads: CASSSPGQGVEKLFF. The CDR3 DNA reads as TGTGCCAGCAGTTCCCCGGGACAGGGGGTTGAAAAACTGTTTTTT.

The CDR3 DNA reads as TGTGCCAGCACTAAGGGACAGGCAGGAGATACGCAGTATTTT. Translation gives CASTKGQAGDTQYF. The chain is built from TRBV7-8 and TRBJ2-3, with TRBD1 matching over 8 bases. The trim removed 7 bases at V and 5 bases at J, leaving 8 bases unmatched. CDR3 size: 14 residues. Per the germline V gene, CDR1 is SGHVS and CDR2 is FQNEAQ.

The rearrangement joins TRBV29-1 to TRBJ2-1, with TRBD2 identical over 9 bases. The CDR3 totals 14 residues. Losses at the gene ends were 5 bases for V and 4 bases for J; bases not matched to a gene: 6. Germline loops: CDR1 SQVTM, CDR2 ANQGSEA. CDR3 bases: TGCAGCGTTTATAGCGGGGGTGGGTACAATGAGCAGTTCTTC. Translated: CSVYSGGGYNEQFF.

V is TRBV27 and J is TRBJ1-3; D perhaps matches TRBD1 (5 bases). CDR3 length: 15 amino acids. Between the trimmed V and J ends, which lost 4 bases and 4 bases, there was a span of 14 bases. Germline CDR1 reads MNHEY; CDR2 reads SMNVEV (reference sequence). In nucleotides, the CDR3 is TGTGCCAGCAGTTCGAGGGGACTTCGGGGAAACACCATATATTTT. It encodes CASSSRGLRGNTIYF.

This chain links TRBV5-1 with TRBJ2-5; 14 nucleotides match TRBD2. With 4 bases clipped from V and 2 bases from J, the junction kept 4 bases outside the gene matches. The CDR3 consists of 16 residues. The V gene's germline CDR1 is SGHRS and CDR2 YFSETQ. DNA for the CDR3: TGCGCCAGCAGCAAAAGACTAGCGGGAGGGCAAGAGACCCAGTACTTC. Its translation is CASSKRLAGGQETQYF.

The CDR3 loop is CASSSDSAGYEQYF. The CDR3 nucleotides are TGCGCCAGCAGCTCCGATAGCGCAGGCTACGAGCAGTACTTC. The chain joins TRBV5-1 to TRBJ2-7; a weak D match, TRBD2 (5 bases). Deletions cut 3 bases from V and 3 bases from J, with 13 bases between. Germline loops: CDR1 SGHRS, CDR2 YFSETQ. The CDR3 consists of 14 residues. The complete variable domain, with remaining parts taken from reference TRBV5-1 and TRBJ2-7, reads KAGVTQTPRYLIKTRGQQVTLSCSPISGHRSVSWYQQTPGQGLQFLFEYFSETQRNKGNFPGRFSGRQFSNSRSEMNVSTLELGDSALYLCASSSDSAGYEQYFGPGTRLTVT.

The genes are TRBV9 and TRBJ1-1, with D possibly matching TRBD1 (6 bases). V lost 3 bases and J lost 0, with 9 bases in between. The CDR3 length is 14 residues. The germline gives CDR1 SGDLS, CDR2 YYNGEE. The CDR3 nucleotides read TGTGCCAGCAGCGCCGACAGGATGAACACTGAAGCTTTCTTT. This codes for CASSADRMNTEAFF.

The V gene is TRBV27, the J gene TRBJ2-3, with 9 bases aligning to TRBD1. Germline-derived CDR1 and CDR2 are MNHEY and SMNVEV (reference sequence). V lost 2 bases to trimming and J lost 4 bases; unmatched junction nucleotides: 7. This CDR3 region has 16 residues. CDR3 sequence (DNA): TGTGCCAGCAGTTTAGTCGGGACAGGGAGGGCAGATACGCAGTATTTT. Protein: CASSLVGTGRADTQYF.

The chain links TRBV28 to TRBJ1-1; maybe TRBD1 (5 bases). The CDR3 loop spans 14 amino acids. Trimming left V 2 bases short and J 4 bases short, with 11 bases between. Per the germline V gene, CDR1 is MDHEN and CDR2 is SYDVKM. This CDR3 reads CASSLQGWFTEAFF. CDR3 DNA sequence: TGTGCCAGCAGTTTACAGGGATGGTTCACTGAAGCTTTCTTT.

The chain joins TRBV27 to TRBJ1-5; 8 nucleotides line up with TRBD1. Germline assignment: CDR1 MNHEY and CDR2 SMNVEV (reference sequence). This CDR3 comprises 15 residues. The ends lost 1 base at V and 4 bases at J; junction bases unmatched: 3. The CDR3 sequence: CASSLLGQANQPQHF. The CDR3, as DNA: TGTGCCAGCAGTTTATTGGGACAGGCTAATCAGCCCCAGCATTTT.

This chain links TRBV13 with TRBJ1-1; D uncertain. This CDR3 comprises 12 residues. V gave up 0 bases and J gave up 11 bases, with 10 bases separating them. CDR1 PRHDT and CDR2 FYEKMQ come from the germline V gene (reference sequence). CDR3 sequence reads: CASSLGTTRAFF. The CDR3 DNA is TGTGCCAGCAGCTTAGGCACTACTCGGGCTTTCTTT.

This clone was counted only a few times. The V gene is TRBV6-4, the J gene TRBJ2-5, with 7 bases aligning to TRBD2. Germline CDR1 MRHNA, CDR2 SNTAGT. The CDR3 runs to 15 residues. V dropped 3 bases and J dropped 5; count of bases not matched to a gene: 9. The CDR3 region is CASSERAGVGETQYF. Written as DNA, the CDR3 is TGTGCCAGCAGTGAGAGGGCGGGAGTAGGCGAGACCCAGTACTTC.

The V gene is TRBV13, the J gene TRBJ2-3, with TRBD1 matching 9 bases. V lost 5 bases, J lost 1 base, and 7 bases stayed unmatched. CDR3 length: 16 residues. Germline CDR1 is PRHDT and CDR2 is FYEKMQ (reference sequence). The chain's CDR3 is CASSPRDREGTDTQYF. DNA for the CDR3: TGTGCCAGCAGCCCTAGGGACAGGGAGGGCACAGATACGCAGTATTTT.

The J gene is TRBJ2-1, the V gene TRBV28; TRBD2 matches at 9 bases. The J segment lost 0 bases and the V segment lost 4 bases, leaving 4 bases of the junction unmatched. The CDR3 consists of 16 residues. Germline V CDR1 and CDR2: MDHEN, SYDVKM. CDR3 DNA sequence: TGTGCCAGCAGTTCGCTGACTAGCGGCTCCTACAATGAGCAGTTCTTC. The encoded protein is CASSSLTSGSYNEQFF.

The V gene is TRBV7-8, the J gene TRBJ1-3, with D hard to call. The CDR3 totals 15 residues. Germline V gene data show CDR1 as SGHVS and CDR2 as FQNEAQ. V lost 4 bases, J lost 0 bases, and 10 bases lay in between. The CDR3 DNA reads TGTGCCAGCAGCTCCCTCAGGCGCTCTGGAAACACCATATATTTT. Translated, it gives CASSSLRRSGNTIYF.

J is TRBJ1-2 and V is TRBV6-5; possibly TRBD1 for D (5 bases). Trimming removed 6 bases at V and 7 bases at J, with 9 bases between. This CDR3 region has 11 residues. CDR1 and CDR2 from the germline V gene are MNHEY and SVGAGI. This CDR3 is CASRDTGGYTF. The CDR3 DNA reads as TGTGCCAGCAGGGATACAGGTGGCTACACCTTC.

The V and J genes are TRBV29-1 and TRBJ1-2, with 9 positions matching TRBD1. There are 12 residues in the CDR3. Germline V CDR1 and CDR2: SQVTM, ANQGSEA. Unmatched junction bases numbered 7, after V lost 7 bases and J lost 7 bases. The CDR3 DNA is TGCAGCGATAGGGGACAGGGAGGTGGCTACACCTTC. Protein product: CSDRGQGGGYTF. The whole variable domain, filled in from reference TRBV29-1 and TRBJ1-2, reads SAVISQKPSRDICQRGTSLTIQCQVDSQVTMMFWYRQQPGQSLTLIATANQGSEATYESGFVIDKFPISRPNLTFSTLTVSNMSPEDSSIYLCSDRGQGGGYTFGSGTRLTVV.

The chain employs TRBV12-5 and TRBJ2-2; TRBD1 matches 10 bases. Trimming took 6 bases from V and 3 from J; bases not matched to a gene: 4. The V gene's germline CDR1 is LGHNT and CDR2 FRNRAP. The CDR3 sequence is 15 residues long. CDR3 nucleotide sequence: TGTGCTAGTGGCCCCGGACAGGGGGACACCGGGGAGCTGTTTTTT. Amino acid sequence: CASGPGQGDTGELFF.

The V call is TRBV6-5, the J call TRBJ2-2; maybe TRBD1 (6 bases). The V end lost 5 bases, the J end lost 4 bases, and 14 bases lay between the germline ends. CDR1 and CDR2 from the germline V gene are MNHEY and SVGAGI. The CDR3 consists of 15 residues. Here the CDR3 reads CASSLMDRSTGELFF. The CDR3 DNA sequence: TGTGCCAGCAGTCTAATGGACAGATCCACCGGGGAGCTGTTTTTT.

This CDR3 reads CASSPGLAGVYQQYF. CDR3 nucleotide sequence: TGTGCCAGCAGCCCGGGACTAGCGGGAGTGTACCAGCAGTACTTC. The chain couples TRBV11-2 to TRBJ2-7; 14 bases line up with TRBD2. Per germline, CDR1 SGHAT and CDR2 FQNNGV. Losses at the gene ends were 5 bases for V and 8 bases for J; bases not matched to a gene: 8. The CDR3 is made up of 15 amino acids.

This sequence joins TRBV30 and TRBJ1-5, with D possibly matching TRBD1 (5 bases). This CDR3 is built from 13 residues. The V gene lost 3 bases and the J gene lost 4 bases, with 10 bases spanning the gap. Germline V CDR1 and CDR2: GTSNPN, SVGIG (reference sequence). CDR3 sequence: CAWRLGGNQPQHF. The CDR3 bases are TGTGCCTGGAGGCTCGGGGGAAATCAGCCCCAGCATTTT.

The CDR3 coding sequence is TGTGCCAGCAGCCCAGACAGGGGATATTCACCCCTCCACTTT. It codes for CASSPDRGYSPLHF. The chain joins TRBV7-2 to TRBJ1-6; TRBD1 agrees at 8 bases. Germline loops: CDR1 SGHTA, CDR2 FQGNSA. Trimming at V came to 5 bases and at J to 8 bases, leaving 5 bases not matched to a gene. The CDR3 is 14 residues long.

The chain uses TRBV15 and TRBJ2-5, with 7 positions matching TRBD2. After removal of 3 bases from V and 1 base from J, the junction contained 2 bases not matched to a gene. The CDR3 spans 14 residues. Germline V gives CDR1 LNHNV, CDR2 YYDKDF (reference sequence). CDR3 loop: CATSRAGVQETQYF. The CDR3 nucleotides are TGTGCCACCAGCAGGGCGGGGGTCCAAGAGACCCAGTACTTC.

CDR3 amino acids: CASNPGGGQGLETQYF. DNA of the CDR3: TGTGCCTCCAACCCTGGTGGGGGACAGGGATTGGAGACCCAGTACTTC. The chain combines TRBV19 with TRBJ2-5; 9 bases are a match to TRBD1. V lost 11 bases and J lost 5; bases outside the gene matches: 18. The CDR3 covers 16 residues. Germline loops: CDR1 LNHDA, CDR2 SQIVND (reference sequence).

This clone has only one observation. The chain recombines TRBV7-9 with TRBJ1-5, with TRBD1 matching 10 bases. The CDR3 spans 17 residues. J lost 0 bases, V lost 4 bases, and 6 bases had no gene match. Per the germline V gene, CDR1 is SEHNR and CDR2 is FQNEAQ (reference sequence). The chain's CDR3 is CASSSGTGVYSNQPQHF. The CDR3 nucleotides read TGTGCCAGCAGCTCCGGGACAGGGGTATATAGCAATCAGCCCCAGCATTTT.